Given below is one TCR beta chain in context. This specimen belongs to a study of CD8 T cells in Susac syndrome. CDR1 is LGHNA, CDR2 YNFKEQ, per germline. Trimming cost V 0 bases and J 2 bases, with 12 bases left between them. The CDR3 is made up of 16 amino acids. The authors reverse transcribed roughly 0.5 to 1 ug RNA with random hexamers. By means of immunoSEQ multiplex PCR, TCR beta CDR3 spanning 54 Vbeta and 13 Jbeta underwent amplification. TCRdb re-called the immunoSEQ multiplex PCR reads through MiXCR, storing one row per CDR3 protein. Of 150,000 to 250,000 distinct CDR3 sequences listed, 90% to 95% are singletons.

The sequencing sample was made of CD4+ T cells from PBMCs. The V gene is TRBV4-2, the J gene TRBJ2-3; D is unresolved. The source of this sequence is a human donor with multiple sclerosis. CDR3 region: CASSQERAVHTDTQYF. Here the CDR3 DNA reads TGTGCCAGCAGCCAAGAACGGGCGGTACACACAGATACGCAGTATTTT.